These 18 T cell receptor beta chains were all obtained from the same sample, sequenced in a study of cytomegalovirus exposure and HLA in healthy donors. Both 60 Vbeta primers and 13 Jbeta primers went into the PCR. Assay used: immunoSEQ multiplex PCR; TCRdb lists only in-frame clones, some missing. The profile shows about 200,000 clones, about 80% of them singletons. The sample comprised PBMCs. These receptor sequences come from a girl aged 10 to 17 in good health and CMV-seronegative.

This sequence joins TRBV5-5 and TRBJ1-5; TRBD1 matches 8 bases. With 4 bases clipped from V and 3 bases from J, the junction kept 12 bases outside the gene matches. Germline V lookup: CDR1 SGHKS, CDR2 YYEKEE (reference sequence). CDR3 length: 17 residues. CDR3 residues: CASSTGQGWVSNQPQHF. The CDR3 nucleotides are TGTGCCAGCAGCACTGGACAGGGTTGGGTTTCCAATCAGCCCCAGCATTTT.

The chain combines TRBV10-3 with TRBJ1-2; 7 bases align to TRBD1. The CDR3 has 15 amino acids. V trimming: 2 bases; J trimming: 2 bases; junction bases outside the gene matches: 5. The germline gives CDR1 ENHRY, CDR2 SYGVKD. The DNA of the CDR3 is TGTGCCATCAGTGAGGAGGAGGGGGCCAACTATGGCTACACCTTC. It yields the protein CAISEEEGANYGYTF.

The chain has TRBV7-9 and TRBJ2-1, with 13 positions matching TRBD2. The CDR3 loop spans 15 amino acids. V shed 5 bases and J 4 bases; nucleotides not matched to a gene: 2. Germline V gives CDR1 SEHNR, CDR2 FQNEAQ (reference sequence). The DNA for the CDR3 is TGTGCCAGCAGCCCGACTAGCGGGGGGTACAATGAGCAGTTCTTC. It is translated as CASSPTSGGYNEQFF.

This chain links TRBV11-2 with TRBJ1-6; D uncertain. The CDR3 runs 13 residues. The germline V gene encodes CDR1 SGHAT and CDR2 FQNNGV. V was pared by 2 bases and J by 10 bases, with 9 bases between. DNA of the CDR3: TGTGCCAGCAGCTTAACGAGAGAATCACCCCTCCACTTT. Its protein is CASSLTRESPLHF.

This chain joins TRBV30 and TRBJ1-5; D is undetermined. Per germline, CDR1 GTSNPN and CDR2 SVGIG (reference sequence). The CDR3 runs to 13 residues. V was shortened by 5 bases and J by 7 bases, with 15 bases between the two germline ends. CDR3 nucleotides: TGTGCCTGGGGCCCATGGGGAGGGCAGCCCCAGCATTTT. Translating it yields CAWGPWGGQPQHF. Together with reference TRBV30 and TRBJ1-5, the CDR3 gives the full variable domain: SQTIHQWPATLVQPVGSPLSLECTVEGTSNPNLYWYRQAAGRGLQLLFYSVGIGQISSEVPQNLSASRPQDRQFILSSKKLLLSDSGFYLCAWGPWGGQPQHFGDGTRLSIL.

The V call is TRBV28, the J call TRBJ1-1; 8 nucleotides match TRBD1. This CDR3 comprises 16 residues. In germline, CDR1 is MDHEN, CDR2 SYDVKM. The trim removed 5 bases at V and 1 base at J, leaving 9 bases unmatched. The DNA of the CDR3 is TGTGCCAGCAGTCCGGGAGCCGGGACAGGGAACACTGAAGCTTTCTTT. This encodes CASSPGAGTGNTEAFF.

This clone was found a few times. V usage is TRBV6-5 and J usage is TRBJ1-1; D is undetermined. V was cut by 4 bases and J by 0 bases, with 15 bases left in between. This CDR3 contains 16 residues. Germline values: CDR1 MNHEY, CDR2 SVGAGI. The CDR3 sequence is CASSFVRQPMNTEAFF. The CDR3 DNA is TGTGCCAGCAGTTTCGTCAGGCAACCCATGAACACTGAAGCTTTCTTT.

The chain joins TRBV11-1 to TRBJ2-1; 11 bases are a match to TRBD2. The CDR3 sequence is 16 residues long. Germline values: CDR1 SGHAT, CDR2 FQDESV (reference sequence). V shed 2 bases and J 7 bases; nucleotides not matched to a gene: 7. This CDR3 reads CASSLIAGGLVNEQFF. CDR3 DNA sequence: TGTGCCAGCAGCTTAATAGCGGGGGGGCTAGTGAATGAGCAGTTCTTC.

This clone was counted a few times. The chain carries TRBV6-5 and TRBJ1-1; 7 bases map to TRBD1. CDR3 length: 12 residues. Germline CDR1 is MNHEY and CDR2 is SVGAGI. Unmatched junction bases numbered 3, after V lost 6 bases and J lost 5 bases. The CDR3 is CASSPGGTEAFF. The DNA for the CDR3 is TGTGCCAGCAGCCCAGGGGGGACTGAAGCTTTCTTT.

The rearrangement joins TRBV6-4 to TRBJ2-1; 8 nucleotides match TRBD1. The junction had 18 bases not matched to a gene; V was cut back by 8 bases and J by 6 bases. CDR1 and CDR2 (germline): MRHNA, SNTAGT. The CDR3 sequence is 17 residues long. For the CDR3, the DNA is TGTGCCAGCTCGACTAGACAGGGGTCCGGTTATCCCAATGAGCAGTTCTTC. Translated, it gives CASSTRQGSGYPNEQFF.

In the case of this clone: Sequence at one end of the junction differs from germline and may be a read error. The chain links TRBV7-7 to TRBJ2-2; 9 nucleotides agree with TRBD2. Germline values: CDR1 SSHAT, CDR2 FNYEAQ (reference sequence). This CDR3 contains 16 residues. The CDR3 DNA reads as TGTGCTAGCAGCTTAGTATCGACTAGCGGCACCGGGGAGCTGTTTTTT. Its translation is CASSLVSTSGTGELFF.

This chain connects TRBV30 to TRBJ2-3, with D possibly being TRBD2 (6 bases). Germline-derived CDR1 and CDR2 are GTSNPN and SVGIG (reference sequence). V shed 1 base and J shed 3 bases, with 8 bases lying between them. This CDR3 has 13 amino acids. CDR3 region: CAWSAGGTDTQYF. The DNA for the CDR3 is TGTGCCTGGAGTGCCGGGGGTACAGATACGCAGTATTTT.

For the CDR3, the DNA is TGCGCCAGCAGCTTGGTCCCGACAGGGAACTCTGGAAACACCATATATTTT. Translating gives CASSLVPTGNSGNTIYF. The chain links TRBV5-1 to TRBJ1-3, with TRBD1 matching 7 bases. The germline V gene has CDR1 SGHRS and CDR2 YFSETQ. Trimming at V came to 0 bases and at J to 0 bases, leaving 6 bases not matched to a gene. This CDR3 comprises 17 residues.

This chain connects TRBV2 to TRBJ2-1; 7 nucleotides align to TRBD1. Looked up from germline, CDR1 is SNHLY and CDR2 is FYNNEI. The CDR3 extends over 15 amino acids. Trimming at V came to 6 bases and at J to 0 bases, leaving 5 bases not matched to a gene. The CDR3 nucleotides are TGTGCCAGCAGGGACAGGTGGAGCTCCTACAATGAGCAGTTCTTC. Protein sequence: CASRDRWSSYNEQFF.

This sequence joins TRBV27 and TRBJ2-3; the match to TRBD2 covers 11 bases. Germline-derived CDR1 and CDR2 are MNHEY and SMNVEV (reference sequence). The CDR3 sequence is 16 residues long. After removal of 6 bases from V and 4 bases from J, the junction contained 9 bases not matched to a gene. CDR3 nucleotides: TGTGCCAGCAGCCCTTGGGGACTAGCGGCTTCAGATACGCAGTATTTT. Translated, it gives CASSPWGLAASDTQYF.

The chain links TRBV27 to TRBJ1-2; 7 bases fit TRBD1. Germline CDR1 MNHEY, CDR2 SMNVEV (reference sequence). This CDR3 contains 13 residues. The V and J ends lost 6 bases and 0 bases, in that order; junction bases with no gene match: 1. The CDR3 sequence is CASRGTANYGYTF. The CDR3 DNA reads TGTGCCAGCAGGGGGACAGCTAACTATGGCTACACCTTC.

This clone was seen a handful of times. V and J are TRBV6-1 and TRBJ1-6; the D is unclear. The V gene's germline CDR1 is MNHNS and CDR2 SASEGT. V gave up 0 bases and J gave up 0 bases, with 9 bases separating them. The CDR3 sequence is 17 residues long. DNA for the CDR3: TGTGCCAGCAGTGAAGCGGGCAGGCACTCCTATAATTCACCCCTCCACTTT. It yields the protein CASSEAGRHSYNSPLHF.

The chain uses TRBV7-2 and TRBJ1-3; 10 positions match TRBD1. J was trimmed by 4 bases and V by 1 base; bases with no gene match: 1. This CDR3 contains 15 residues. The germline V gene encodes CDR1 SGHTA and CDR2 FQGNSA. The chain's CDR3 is CASSLGTGGGNTIYF. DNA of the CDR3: TGTGCCAGCAGCTTAGGGACAGGGGGGGGAAACACCATATATTTT. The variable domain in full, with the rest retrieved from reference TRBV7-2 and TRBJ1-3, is GAGVSQSPSNKVTEKGKDVELRCDPISGHTALYWYRQSLGQGLEFLIYFQGNSAPDKSGLPSDRFSAERTGGSVSTLTIQRTQQEDSAVYLCASSLGTGGGNTIYFGEGSWLTVV.